A selection of T cell receptor beta chains follows, all from one sample in a study of shared clonotypes between healthy human individuals. Libraries were prepared by immunoSEQ multiplex PCR; TCRdb keeps only in-frame clonotypes and omits some of them. This repertoire shows roughly 1,800,000 clones, approximately 94% found once; its top ten account for 1% to 1.5%. Sequenced input: naive CD8+ T cells sorted from blood. Receptors originate from a man aged 18 to 30 in good health. Each CDR3 is given with its conserved first and last residue. Each record gives: V gene, D gene, J gene, clone size, CDR3 protein, CDR3 DNA. D genes are given only for firm matches. Size is stated for part of the rows, as once, few or many counts, or as a class when the clone is expanded.

V: TRBV20-1; D: -; J: TRBJ2-7; size: -; CDR3: CNRSRHSF; DNA: TGCAATCGCAGCAGGCATAGCTTC
V: TRBV11-3; D: TRBD2; J: TRBJ2-2; size: -; CDR3: CASGSTRDLAGAGELFF; DNA: TGTGCCAGCGGATCGACCCGGGACCTAGCGGGAGCCGGGGAGCTGTTTTTT
V: TRBV6-6; D: -; J: TRBJ2-7; size: few; CDR3: CASSYLPGWEQYF; DNA: TGTGCCAGCAGTTACCTACCAGGATGGGAGCAGTACTTC
V: TRBV11-2; D: -; J: TRBJ2-3; size: once; CDR3: CASSLVGGGDTQYF; DNA: TGTGCCAGCAGCTTAGTGGGGGGTGGGGATACGCAGTATTTT
V: TRBV7-9; D: -; J: TRBJ2-5; size: -; CDR3: CASSQGLQETQYF; DNA: TGTGCCAGCAGCCAGGGACTTCAAGAGACCCAGTACTTC
V: TRBV2; D: -; J: TRBJ2-3; size: -; CDR3: CASRVDWDAPDTQYF; DNA: TGTGCCAGCAGAGTTGACTGGGATGCCCCAGATACGCAGTATTTT
V: TRBV28; D: TRBD1; J: TRBJ2-7; size: -; CDR3: CASHPGTGDYEQYF; DNA: TGTGCCAGCCACCCCGGGACAGGGGACTACGAGCAGTACTTC
V: TRBV4-1; D: -; J: TRBJ1-1; size: -; CDR3: CASSLHSAASMNTEAFF; DNA: TGCGCCAGCAGCCTCCATTCGGCAGCCTCTATGAACACTGAAGCTTTCTTT
V: TRBV4-3; D: TRBD2; J: TRBJ2-5; size: -; CDR3: CASSPGTSGSREETQYF; DNA: TGCGCCAGCAGTCCTGGGACTAGCGGGAGCAGAGAAGAGACCCAGTACTTC
V: TRBV14; D: -; J: TRBJ1-2; size: -; CDR3: CASSENSHGGYTF; DNA: TGTGCCAGCAGCGAAAACTCACACGGTGGCTACACCTTC
V: TRBV7-2; D: -; J: TRBJ1-6; size: -; CDR3: CASSLTPLGNSPLHF; DNA: TGTGCCAGCAGCTTGACCCCCTTGGGTAATTCACCCCTCCACTTT
V: TRBV14; D: -; J: TRBJ1-2; size: -; CDR3: CASSQLGEGYGYTF; DNA: TGTGCCAGCAGCCAACTAGGGGAGGGCTATGGCTACACCTTC
V: TRBV5-4; D: TRBD2; J: TRBJ2-1; size: -; CDR3: CASSSGLAGDSYNEQFF; DNA: TGTGCCAGCAGCTCTGGACTAGCGGGAGACTCCTACAATGAGCAGTTCTTC
V: TRBV6-6; D: -; J: TRBJ2-7; size: -; CDR3: CASSNQGPLVEQYF; DNA: TGTGCCAGCAGTAACCAGGGCCCCCTCGTCGAGCAGTACTTC
V: TRBV30; D: TRBD1; J: TRBJ1-1; size: -; CDR3: CAWRREGAAFF; DNA: TGTGCCTGGCGAAGGGAGGGGGCTGCTTTCTTT
V: TRBV2; D: -; J: TRBJ2-1; size: -; CDR3: CASSEIVSSSYNEQFF; DNA: TGTGCCAGCAGTGAAATAGTTTCTAGCTCCTACAATGAGCAGTTCTTC
V: TRBV6-5; D: -; J: TRBJ2-7; size: once; CDR3: CASSYGSANYEQYF; DNA: TGTGCCAGCAGTTACGGAAGTGCTAACTACGAGCAGTACTTC
V: TRBV19; D: -; J: TRBJ2-7; size: few; CDR3: CASRAWDSVGEQYF; DNA: TGTGCCAGTCGGGCCTGGGACTCGGTGGGAGAGCAGTACTTC
V: TRBV5-1; D: TRBD2; J: TRBJ2-3; size: -; CDR3: CASSSRLAGGSTDTQYF; DNA: TGCGCCAGCAGCTCCCGACTCGCGGGGGGGAGCACAGATACGCAGTATTTT
V: TRBV4-1; D: TRBD2; J: TRBJ2-1; size: -; CDR3: CASSQDRLAGVYEQFF; DNA: TGCGCCAGCAGCCAAGATCGACTAGCGGGGGTTTATGAGCAGTTCTTC
V: TRBV4-3; D: -; J: TRBJ1-1; size: few; CDR3: CASSQGANTEAFF; DNA: TGCGCCAGCAGCCAAGGGGCGAACACTGAAGCTTTCTTT
V: TRBV27; D: -; J: TRBJ2-2; size: -; CDR3: CASRAGASTGELFF; DNA: TGTGCCAGCCGGGCCGGGGCGAGTACCGGGGAGCTGTTTTTT
V: TRBV5-1; D: -; J: TRBJ2-7; size: once; CDR3: CASRAEYNYEQYF; DNA: TGCGCCAGCAGGGCGGAGTATAACTACGAGCAGTACTTC
V: TRBV4-1; D: -; J: TRBJ2-6; size: -; CDR3: CASRPVGANVLTF; DNA: TGCGCCAGCAGGCCGGTGGGGGCCAACGTCCTGACTTTC
V: TRBV4-3; D: -; J: TRBJ2-6; size: -; CDR3: CASSQSSSGANVLTF; DNA: TGCGCCAGCAGCCAAAGTAGTTCTGGGGCCAACGTCCTGACTTTC
V: TRBV27; D: TRBD1; J: TRBJ2-7; size: -; CDR3: CASSTQGIRSSYEQYF; DNA: TGTGCCAGCAGTACACAGGGGATAAGGAGCTCCTACGAGCAGTACTTC
V: TRBV5-4; D: -; J: TRBJ1-1; size: -; CDR3: CASSFDRSNTEAFF; DNA: TGTGCCAGCAGCTTCGACAGGTCGAACACTGAAGCTTTCTTT
V: TRBV2; D: TRBD1; J: TRBJ2-7; size: -; CDR3: CASSDQGVPFYEQYF; DNA: TGTGCCAGCAGTGACCAGGGGGTCCCCTTCTACGAGCAGTACTTC
V: TRBV14; D: -; J: TRBJ1-3; size: -; CDR3: CASSQDLGTGNTIYF; DNA: TGTGCCAGCAGCCAAGATTTGGGGACAGGAAACACCATATATTTT
V: TRBV29-1; D: -; J: TRBJ2-3; size: -; CDR3: CSVEEMGLGNTDTQYF; DNA: TGCAGCGTTGAAGAAATGGGTCTGGGGAACACAGATACGCAGTATTTT
V: TRBV4-1; D: -; J: TRBJ2-7; size: -; CDR3: CASSQVRDGSYEQYF; DNA: TGCGCCAGCAGCCAAGTCCGGGACGGCTCCTACGAGCAGTACTTC
V: TRBV15; D: -; J: TRBJ2-5; size: -; CDR3: CATSRGESEQETQYF; DNA: TGTGCCACCAGCAGAGGAGAGAGCGAACAAGAGACCCAGTACTTC
V: TRBV7-9; D: TRBD2; J: TRBJ2-5; size: -; CDR3: CASSTGTSGSTETQYF; DNA: TGTGCCAGCAGCACCGGGACTAGCGGGAGCACAGAGACCCAGTACTTC
V: TRBV6-1; D: TRBD2; J: TRBJ2-5; size: -; CDR3: CASSGAGTSGRPQETQYF; DNA: TGTGCCAGCAGTGGCGCCGGGACTAGCGGGAGGCCCCAAGAGACCCAGTACTTC
V: TRBV29-1; D: TRBD1; J: TRBJ2-7; size: -; CDR3: CSVDMGQGYEQYF; DNA: TGCAGCGTTGATATGGGACAGGGGTACGAGCAGTACTTC
V: TRBV7-9; D: TRBD2; J: TRBJ2-1; size: -; CDR3: CASSQTSGIDNEQFF; DNA: TGTGCCAGCAGCCAGACTAGCGGGATTGACAATGAGCAGTTCTTC
V: TRBV27; D: TRBD1; J: TRBJ1-1; size: -; CDR3: CASSLDRGNTEAFF; DNA: TGTGCCAGCAGTTTAGACAGGGGGAACACTGAAGCTTTCTTT
V: TRBV4-1; D: TRBD1; J: TRBJ1-2; size: -; CDR3: CASSQEPGTGDGYTF; DNA: TGCGCCAGCAGCCAAGAACCCGGGACAGGGGATGGCTACACCTTC
V: TRBV4-1; D: TRBD1; J: TRBJ1-4; size: -; CDR3: CASSPGTGTWATNEKLFF; DNA: TGCGCCAGCAGCCCAGGGACAGGGACGTGGGCAACTAATGAAAAACTGTTTTTT
V: TRBV7-3; D: TRBD2; J: TRBJ2-3; size: -; CDR3: CASSSSPGLEMHTQYF; DNA: TGTGCCAGCAGCTCCAGCCCGGGACTAGAAATGCATACGCAGTATTTT
V: TRBV2; D: TRBD2; J: TRBJ2-3; size: -; CDR3: CASSDRAGGYTDTQYF; DNA: TGTGCCAGCAGTGATCGGGCGGGAGGATACACAGATACGCAGTATTTT
V: TRBV27; D: TRBD1; J: TRBJ2-1; size: -; CDR3: CASSGTDTTYNSYNEQFF; DNA: TGTGCCAGCAGCGGGACAGATACGACTTACAACTCCTACAATGAGCAGTTCTTC
V: TRBV7-9; D: -; J: TRBJ2-7; size: -; CDR3: CASSAPAGFSYEQYF; DNA: TGTGCCAGCAGCGCCCCGGCGGGGTTCTCCTACGAGCAGTACTTC
V: TRBV4-1; D: TRBD1; J: TRBJ2-7; size: -; CDR3: CASSQLGQGVSEQYF; DNA: TGCGCCAGCAGCCAACTGGGACAGGGGGTGAGCGAGCAGTACTTC
V: TRBV5-1; D: -; J: TRBJ1-2; size: -; CDR3: CASSLGDAVGYTF; DNA: TGCGCCAGCAGCTTGGGGGACGCGGTTGGCTACACCTTC
V: TRBV6-6; D: -; J: TRBJ2-7; size: once; CDR3: CASSYSGQSYEQYF; DNA: TGTGCCAGCAGTTACTCCGGACAGTCCTACGAGCAGTACTTC
V: TRBV7-9; D: -; J: TRBJ2-7; size: few; CDR3: CASSSDQAYEQYF; DNA: TGTGCCAGCAGCTCCGATCAGGCCTACGAGCAGTACTTC
V: TRBV2; D: TRBD1; J: TRBJ2-2; size: -; CDR3: CASSTGTGLKAGELFF; DNA: TGTGCCAGCAGTACCGGGACAGGGTTGAAAGCCGGGGAGCTGTTTTTT
V: TRBV11-1; D: -; J: TRBJ2-7; size: -; CDR3: CASSLPNRGGYEQYF; DNA: TGTGCCAGCAGCTTACCAAACCGGGGAGGCTACGAGCAGTACTTC
V: TRBV10-3; D: TRBD1; J: TRBJ2-7; size: -; CDR3: CAISDLGQVYEQYF; DNA: TGTGCCATCAGTGACTTGGGACAGGTCTACGAGCAGTACTTC
V: TRBV7-9; D: -; J: TRBJ2-5; size: -; CDR3: CASSLPLEGGQYF; DNA: TGTGCCAGCAGCTTACCCCTTGAGGGGGGCCAGTACTTC
V: TRBV5-6; D: -; J: TRBJ2-5; size: -; CDR3: CASSLGADTLGETQYF; DNA: TGTGCCAGCAGCTTGGGTGCGGACACCTTGGGAGAGACCCAGTACTTC
V: TRBV6-5; D: TRBD1; J: TRBJ2-7; size: -; CDR3: CASSYSGTGGYEQYF; DNA: TGTGCCAGCAGTTACTCAGGGACAGGAGGCTACGAGCAGTACTTC
V: TRBV7-2; D: -; J: TRBJ2-3; size: once; CDR3: CASSGRGGYFTDTQYF; DNA: TGTGCCAGCTCGGGCAGGGGGGGATACTTCACAGATACGCAGTATTTT